The next 14 T cell receptor beta chains were all read from a single sample in a study of cytomegalovirus exposure and HLA in healthy donors. Sequencing was performed with immunoSEQ multiplex PCR; in TCRdb, only in-frame clones are kept and a portion is missing. The sample has fewer than 400,000 clones, 70% to 90% seen once. Sequenced material: PBMCs. The receptor source for this set is a woman under 30 in good health and CMV-seronegative.

About this clone itself: In the same sample, other DNA sequences code for this CDR3. This chain uses TRBV5-1 with TRBJ2-5; TRBD2 might be the D (5 bases). CDR1 and CDR2 from the germline V gene are SGHRS and YFSETQ. V gave up 0 bases and J gave up 2 bases, with 14 bases separating them. The CDR3 totals 16 residues. The CDR3 is CASSLAGLAVQETQYF. CDR3 DNA sequence: TGCGCCAGCAGCTTGGCCGGGCTAGCTGTTCAAGAGACCCAGTACTTC.

The chain employs TRBV11-1 and TRBJ2-1; no clear D gene. This CDR3 is built from 10 residues. V was shortened by 9 bases and J by 15 bases, with 15 bases between the two germline ends. The V gene's germline CDR1 is SGHAT and CDR2 FQDESV (reference sequence). The CDR3 loop is CASSRGSVFF. The CDR3 coding sequence is TGTGCCAGTAGTCGCGGCTCGGTGTTCTTC.

J is TRBJ2-7 and V is TRBV2; maybe TRBD2 (6 bases). V gave up 2 bases and J gave up 0 bases, with 8 bases separating them. Germline CDR1 is SNHLY and CDR2 is FYNNEI. This CDR3 spans 14 amino acids. The CDR3 sequence: CASSELATSYEQYF. The CDR3 DNA sequence: TGTGCCAGCAGTGAACTAGCGACCTCCTACGAGCAGTACTTC.

The rearrangement uses TRBV9 and TRBJ2-1, with a possible D match to TRBD2 (5 bases). Trimming left V 0 bases short and J 1 base short, with 17 bases between. Germline assignment: CDR1 SGDLS and CDR2 YYNGEE. This CDR3 is 18 amino acids long. The CDR3 nucleotides are TGTGCCAGCAGCGTAGGGACGGCAGAGGGCCGGTCCTACAATGAGCAGTTCTTC. Protein product: CASSVGTAEGRSYNEQFF.

This rearrangement joins TRBV5-4 to TRBJ2-7; 7 positions agree with TRBD1. The CDR3 runs 14 residues. V was clipped by 4 bases and J by 0 bases; unmatched bases: 4. Germline-derived CDR1 and CDR2 are SGHNT and YYREEE (reference sequence). The CDR3: CASSLGQDSYEQYF. In DNA form, the CDR3 reads TGTGCCAGCAGCCTAGGACAGGACTCCTACGAGCAGTACTTC.

The chain links TRBV30 to TRBJ1-3; D is uncertain. The ends were cut back, 3 bases at V and 11 bases at J, with 14 bases in the middle. This CDR3 has 12 amino acids. Germline CDR1 and CDR2: GTSNPN and SVGIG (reference sequence). The DNA of the CDR3 is TGTGCCTGGAGCGCCGTTTCGGGAGCCATATATTTT. Protein: CAWSAVSGAIYF.

The V gene is TRBV4-3, the J gene TRBJ2-1; D is uncertain. The germline gives CDR1 LGHNA, CDR2 YSLEER. The V end was cut by 0 bases, the J end by 9 bases, with 9 bases between. The CDR3 is made up of 13 amino acids. This CDR3 reads CASSQDSSGEQFF. The DNA for the CDR3 is TGCGCCAGCAGCCAAGATTCTTCGGGTGAGCAGTTCTTC.

This clone was seen just once. The rearrangement joins TRBV25-1 to TRBJ2-7; the match to TRBD2 covers 8 bases. This CDR3 is 15 amino acids long. Germline lookup yields CDR1 MGHDK and CDR2 SYGVNS. V was pared by 7 bases and J by 3 bases, with 11 bases of the junction left unmatched. CDR3 sequence: CASTPGGGRGYEQYF. In DNA form, the CDR3 reads TGTGCCAGCACCCCAGGCGGGGGGAGGGGCTACGAGCAGTACTTC.

In this sample, this clone turned up a few times. The chain links TRBV7-9 to TRBJ2-7, with D unclear. This CDR3 contains 14 residues. V dropped 5 bases and J dropped 1 base, with 12 bases sitting between them. Germline values: CDR1 SEHNR, CDR2 FQNEAQ (reference sequence). The CDR3 region has the DNA TGTGCCAGCAGCCTCACTTCATCGTCCTACGAGCAGTACTTC. Its protein is CASSLTSSSYEQYF.

The chain has TRBV6-5 and TRBJ1-1, with a tentative D call TRBD1 (5 bases). Per germline, CDR1 MNHEY and CDR2 SVGAGI. The V end lost 0 bases, the J end lost 7 bases, and 12 bases lay between the germline ends. The CDR3 runs 14 residues. CDR3 nucleotides: TGTGCCAGCAGTTACTCGAGTTTTCAGGGTGAAGCTTTCTTT. This sequence encodes CASSYSSFQGEAFF.

In regard to this clone: A junction end diverges from the germline sequence, so it may reflect a read error. The chain carries TRBV6-5 and TRBJ2-1, with D unresolved. CDR1 and CDR2 (germline): MNHEY, SVGAGI. The CDR3 has 12 amino acids. CDR3 nucleotides: TGCTCAAGCTCCGACTCCTACAATGAGCAGTTCTTC. Translation: CSSSDSYNEQFF.

The sample holds a few counts of this clone. The gene calls are TRBV4-3 and TRBJ1-1; D ambiguous. V dropped 0 bases and J dropped 1 base, with 6 bases sitting between them. CDR1 and CDR2 from the germline V gene are LGHNA and YSLEER. The CDR3 is 14 amino acids. The CDR3 region has the DNA TGCGCCAGCAGCCAAGATCTAGCGAACACTGAAGCTTTCTTT. Its protein is CASSQDLANTEAFF.

J is TRBJ1-1 and V is TRBV9, with a weak D call TRBD1 (6 bases). Trimming stripped 3 bases from V and 6 bases from J, with 18 bases between. Germline V gene sequence: CDR1 SGDLS, CDR2 YYNGEE. The CDR3 extends over 15 amino acids. The CDR3, as DNA: TGTGCCAGCAGCGCGCCGGGACACTCAGCGGCTGAAGCTTTCTTT. Translation: CASSAPGHSAAEAFF.

This chain links TRBV7-3 with TRBJ2-1; D gene ambiguous. Trimming stripped 2 bases from V and 8 bases from J, with 10 bases between. In germline, CDR1 is SGHTA, CDR2 FQGTGA. The CDR3 runs 13 residues. Here the CDR3 DNA reads TGTGCCAGCAGCTTAGGCCCCGTGGATGAGCAGTTCTTC. Translation: CASSLGPVDEQFF.